This TCR beta chain emerged from a study of T cell repertoires in cytomegalovirus infection. CDR1 LGHNA and CDR2 YSLEER come from the germline V gene. V lost 5 bases, J lost 3 bases, and 17 bases lay in between. This CDR3 has 16 residues. TCRdb used MiXCR to reprocess the reads, holding one entry per CDR3 protein. Counted here are around 540,000 distinct CDR3 sequences, around 35% occurring once; the ten biggest clones make up 17%. Worth noting for this clonotype: Its target is not known.

The chain links TRBV4-3 to TRBJ2-1; no definite D call. This material consisted of cultured PBMCs, taken from culture after CMV antigen stimulation. This sequence was found in a human donor in good health (CMV status not recorded). Some clones in this sample may be carry-over from other donors' samples. CDR3 amino acids: CASSASTLPIYNEQFF. The CDR3 DNA reads as TGCGCCAGCAGCGCAAGCACCCTCCCCATCTACAATGAGCAGTTCTTC.